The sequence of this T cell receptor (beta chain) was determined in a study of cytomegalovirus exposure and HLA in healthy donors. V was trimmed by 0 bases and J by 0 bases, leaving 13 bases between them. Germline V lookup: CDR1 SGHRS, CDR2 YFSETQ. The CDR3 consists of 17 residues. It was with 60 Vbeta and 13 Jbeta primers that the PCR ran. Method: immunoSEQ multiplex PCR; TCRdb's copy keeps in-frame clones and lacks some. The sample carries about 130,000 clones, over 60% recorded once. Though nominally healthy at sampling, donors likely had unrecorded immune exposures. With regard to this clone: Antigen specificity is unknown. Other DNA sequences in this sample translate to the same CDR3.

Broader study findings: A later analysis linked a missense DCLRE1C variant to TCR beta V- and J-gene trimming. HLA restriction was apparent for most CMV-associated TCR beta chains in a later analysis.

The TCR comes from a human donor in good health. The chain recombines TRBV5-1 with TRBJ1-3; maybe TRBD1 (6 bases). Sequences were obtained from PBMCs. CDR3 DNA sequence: TGCGCCAGCAGCTTGGGACAGGCACTTTCCTCTGGAAACACCATATATTTT. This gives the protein CASSLGQALSSGNTIYF.